Each of the 26 T cell receptor beta chains below was sequenced from the same sample in a study of cytomegalovirus exposure and HLA in healthy donors. 13 Jbeta primers and 60 Vbeta primers were used for the PCR. Clones were sequenced by immunoSEQ multiplex PCR, and TCRdb holds only the in-frame ones, with some missing. The sample records over 200,000 clones, roughly 90% being singletons. The sample consisted of PBMCs. Receptors were obtained from a young woman in good health and CMV-seronegative.

In its sample, this clone was seen once. The CDR3: CASRWTSGRYEFF. The CDR3 nucleotides are TGTGCCAGCAGGTGGACTAGCGGGAGATATGAGTTCTTC. The J gene is TRBJ2-1, the V gene TRBV6-5, with TRBD2 identical over 13 bases. The germline V gene encodes CDR1 MNHEY and CDR2 SVGAGI. The CDR3 has 13 residues. V trimming: 6 bases; J trimming: 14 bases; junction bases outside the gene matches: 7.

The chain joins TRBV5-6 to TRBJ1-3; 9 bases are shared with TRBD1. CDR1 and CDR2 from the germline V gene are SGHDT and YYEEEE. CDR3 length equals 19 residues. V lost 0 bases and J lost 0; bases outside the gene matches: 10. CDR3 region: CASSLGGTGGKSSGNTIYF. DNA of the CDR3: TGTGCCAGCAGCTTGGGGGGTACAGGGGGCAAGAGCTCTGGAAACACCATATATTTT.

This clone was seen a single time. This chain joins TRBV4-3 and TRBJ2-1; 9 bases map to TRBD1. The length of the CDR3 is 15 residues. Trimming at V came to 4 bases and at J to 5 bases, leaving 6 bases not matched to a gene. Germline loops: CDR1 LGHNA, CDR2 YSLEER. CDR3 amino acids: CASSLRTGEDNEQFF. Written as DNA, the CDR3 is TGCGCCAGCAGCCTGAGGACAGGGGAGGACAATGAGCAGTTCTTC.

The chain recombines TRBV4-2 with TRBJ1-1; D might be TRBD1 (6 bases). CDR1 and CDR2 from the germline V gene are LGHNA and YNFKEQ. CDR3 length equals 16 residues. Trimming removed 6 bases from V and 0 bases from J, with 17 bases in between. CDR3 in amino acids: CASRRTRTVLNTEAFF. Here the CDR3 DNA reads TGTGCCAGCAGACGCACGAGGACAGTGCTGAACACTGAAGCTTTCTTT.

The rearrangement links TRBV15 to TRBJ1-5; the D is unclear. Germline CDR1 reads LNHNV; CDR2 reads YYDKDF (reference sequence). The V and J ends lost 0 bases and 5 bases respectively, with 5 bases between them. This CDR3 is built from 13 residues. CDR3: CATSRDPDQPQHF. The CDR3 nucleotides read TGTGCCACCAGCAGAGATCCGGATCAGCCCCAGCATTTT.

The chain carries TRBV14 and TRBJ1-1; D perhaps matches TRBD1 (5 bases). Trimming removed 4 bases from V and 1 base from J, with 10 bases in between. This CDR3 has 14 residues. From germline, CDR1 is SGHDN and CDR2 FVKESK. The CDR3 DNA reads as TGTGCCAGCAGCCGCTTCGGGGGGAACACTGAAGCTTTCTTT. Protein sequence: CASSRFGGNTEAFF.

The chain employs TRBV5-1 and TRBJ2-1; TRBD2 might be the D (6 bases). Germline values: CDR1 SGHRS, CDR2 YFSETQ. The germline V and J ends were trimmed by 0 bases and 0 bases, with 10 bases remaining between them. The CDR3 totals 16 residues. The CDR3 here is CASSLAGSGSYNEQFF. DNA of the CDR3: TGCGCCAGCAGCTTGGCCGGGAGCGGCTCCTACAATGAGCAGTTCTTC. The whole variable domain, remainder taken from reference TRBV5-1 and TRBJ2-1, is KAGVTQTPRYLIKTRGQQVTLSCSPISGHRSVSWYQQTPGQGLQFLFEYFSETQRNKGNFPGRFSGRQFSNSRSEMNVSTLELGDSALYLCASSLAGSGSYNEQFFGPGTRLTVL.

V usage is TRBV5-4 and J usage is TRBJ2-7; 7 bases line up with TRBD2. The CDR3 is 14 residues long. Germline CDR1 reads SGHNT; CDR2 reads YYREEE (reference sequence). After removal of 6 bases from V and 2 bases from J, the junction contained 8 bases not matched to a gene. The CDR3 DNA follows: TGTGCCAGCAATCGAGCGGGGTCAACCTACGAGCAGTACTTC. The encoded protein is CASNRAGSTYEQYF.

V and J are TRBV10-1 and TRBJ1-1, with D unclear. CDR3 length: 14 residues. In germline, CDR1 is WNHNN, CDR2 SYGVQD (reference sequence). The V end was cut by 1 base, the J end by 6 bases, with 12 bases between. The CDR3 DNA sequence: TGCGCCAGCAGTGAGTATCTTGATAGTGCTGAAGCTTTCTTT. It encodes CASSEYLDSAEAFF.

This clone was detected a few times. The genes are TRBV7-6 and TRBJ2-1, with 7 positions matching TRBD2. Germline CDR1 and CDR2: SGHVS and FNYEAQ. After removal of 0 bases from V and 0 bases from J, the junction contained 8 bases not matched to a gene. The CDR3 runs 18 residues. CDR3 bases: TGTGCCAGCAGCTTAGCCCTGGGGGGGATCAGCTCCTACAATGAGCAGTTCTTC. Translation gives CASSLALGGISSYNEQFF.

This sequence joins TRBV13 and TRBJ2-1; possible D gene TRBD1, 6 bases. Trimming shortened V by 6 bases and J by 9 bases, and 15 bases separated the two germline ends. The germline gives CDR1 PRHDT, CDR2 FYEKMQ (reference sequence). The CDR3 covers 13 residues. The CDR3 DNA reads TGTGCCAGCAGTGAACAGGGATTCAGTGAGCAGTTCTTC. This sequence encodes CASSEQGFSEQFF. Using reference TRBV13 and TRBJ2-1 for the parts outside the CDR3, the full variable domain is AAGVIQSPRHLIKEKRETATLKCYPIPRHDTVYWYQQGPGQDPQFLISFYEKMQSDKGSIPDRFSAQQFSDYHSELNMSSLELGDSALYFCASSEQGFSEQFFGPGTRLTVL.

The V gene is TRBV5-4, the J gene TRBJ2-5; 8 bases are shared with TRBD1. With 1 base clipped from V and 5 bases from J, the junction kept 7 bases outside the gene matches. This CDR3 spans 15 amino acids. Germline assignment: CDR1 SGHNT and CDR2 YYREEE (reference sequence). The chain's CDR3 is CASSLPGGAQETQYF. CDR3 sequence (DNA): TGTGCCAGCAGCTTGCCAGGGGGCGCGCAGGAGACCCAGTACTTC. The variable domain in full, completed from reference TRBV5-4 and TRBJ2-5, reads ETGVTQSPTHLIKTRGQQVTLRCSSQSGHNTVSWYQQALGQGPQFIFQYYREEENGRGNFPPRFSGLQFPNYSSELNVNALELDDSALYLCASSLPGGAQETQYFGPGTRLLVL.

V and J are TRBV11-2 and TRBJ2-5, with 8 bases matching TRBD2. With V trimmed by 5 bases and J by 2 bases, 4 bases remained unmatched. The CDR3 contains 14 residues. Germline V gene lookup returns CDR1 SGHAT and CDR2 FQNNGV. CDR3 region: CASSRTSPQETQYF. In DNA, the CDR3 is TGTGCCAGCAGCCGGACTAGCCCACAAGAGACCCAGTACTTC.

V gene TRBV11-2 combines with J gene TRBJ2-7; D not resolved. V was clipped by 5 bases and J by 8 bases, with 10 bases between them. This CDR3 region has 11 residues. Germline V gene data show CDR1 as SGHAT and CDR2 as FQNNGV. The CDR3, as DNA: TGTGCCAGCAGCCCGAGTTTCAAGCAGTACTTC. Amino acids: CASSPSFKQYF. The full variable domain, with the rest looked up from reference TRBV11-2 and TRBJ2-7, is EAGVAQSPRYKIIEKRQSVAFWCNPISGHATLYWYQQILGQGPKLLIQFQNNGVVDDSQLPKDRFSAERLKGVDSTLKIQPAKLEDSAVYLCASSPSFKQYFGPGTRLTVT.

This chain uses TRBV12-1 with TRBJ2-5; the table's D call TRBD2 went unverified against the DNA. TRBV12-1 represents a pseudogene. The CDR3 is 16 amino acids. The CDR3 is CASSFEGGATQETQYF. CDR3 DNA sequence: TGTGCCAGCAGCTTTGAAGGGGGGGCCACACAAGAGACCCAGTACTTC.

This sequence joins TRBV5-6 and TRBJ1-2; 7 bases line up with TRBD1. The CDR3 spans 14 residues. CDR1 is SGHDT, CDR2 YYEEEE, per germline. V shed 3 bases, J shed 4 bases, and the junction held 6 bases outside the gene matches. CDR3 protein: CASSSPGQTYGYTF. The CDR3 bases are TGTGCCAGCAGCTCTCCGGGACAGACCTATGGCTACACCTTC.

V gene TRBV30 combines with J gene TRBJ2-7, with a tentative D call TRBD1 (5 bases). Looked up from germline, CDR1 is GTSNPN and CDR2 is SVGIG (reference sequence). The germline V and J ends were trimmed by 4 bases and 7 bases, with 14 bases remaining between them. The CDR3 is 12 amino acids. CDR3 amino acids: CAWIGAPGEQYF. The CDR3 DNA reads TGTGCCTGGATAGGGGCCCCCGGTGAGCAGTACTTC.

This sequence joins TRBV6-6 and TRBJ1-5; TRBD1 matches at 8 bases. The germline V gene encodes CDR1 MNHNY and CDR2 SVGAGI (reference sequence). V shed 5 bases and J 6 bases; nucleotides not matched to a gene: 6. This CDR3 contains 14 residues. Here the CDR3 reads CASSETGVSQPQHF. In DNA, the CDR3 is TGTGCCAGCAGTGAGACAGGGGTTTCTCAGCCCCAGCATTTT.

This clone was seen only a few times. The chain employs TRBV5-6 and TRBJ2-7; no firm D call. V was shortened by 4 bases and J by 7 bases, with 12 bases between the two germline ends. CDR1 is SGHDT and CDR2 is YYEEEE in the germline V gene. The CDR3 is made up of 12 amino acids. CDR3 bases: TGTGCCAGCAGCCTTATAGAGAGTGAGCAGTACTTC. It is translated as CASSLIESEQYF.

The V call is TRBV4-3, the J call TRBJ2-1; 8 bases are a match to TRBD2. From germline, CDR1 is LGHNA and CDR2 YSLEER. The J segment lost 7 bases and the V segment lost 0 bases, leaving 20 bases of the junction unmatched. This CDR3 has 20 residues. The DNA for the CDR3 is TGCGCCAGCAGCCAAGAAGGAGGAGCCCGGCTAGCGGGTATAGTTAATGAGCAGTTCTTC. It yields the protein CASSQEGGARLAGIVNEQFF.

The sample holds one count of this clone. The chain employs TRBV7-3 and TRBJ1-1; no firm D call. This CDR3 spans 13 amino acids. Per germline, CDR1 SGHTA and CDR2 FQGTGA. Trimming took off 4 bases at V and 0 bases at J, with 6 bases between the two ends. CDR3 in amino acids: CASSWSVNTEAFF. As DNA, the CDR3 is TGTGCCAGCAGCTGGAGTGTGAACACTGAAGCTTTCTTT.

This clone was seen only once. The V call is TRBV10-1, the J call TRBJ2-5, with 8 bases identical to TRBD2. V shed 6 bases, J shed 2 bases, and the junction held 5 bases outside the gene matches. The CDR3 has 14 amino acids. Per germline, CDR1 WNHNN and CDR2 SYGVQD (reference sequence). Here the CDR3 reads CASSGRAGQETQYF. CDR3 DNA: TGCGCCAGCAGCGGGAGGGCCGGGCAAGAGACCCAGTACTTC.

The rearrangement links TRBV5-1 to TRBJ1-1; 7 bases are a match to TRBD1. V lost 4 bases, J lost 1 base, and 16 bases stayed unmatched. Germline V lookup: CDR1 SGHRS, CDR2 YFSETQ. This CDR3 is built from 18 residues. The DNA of the CDR3 is TGCGCCAGCAGCCCATCGACAGGGAAAGGGGGACCGAACACTGAAGCTTTCTTT. It yields the protein CASSPSTGKGGPNTEAFF. The full variable domain, in which reference TRBV5-1 and TRBJ1-1 provide the parts outside the CDR3, is KAGVTQTPRYLIKTRGQQVTLSCSPISGHRSVSWYQQTPGQGLQFLFEYFSETQRNKGNFPGRFSGRQFSNSRSEMNVSTLELGDSALYLCASSPSTGKGGPNTEAFFGQGTRLTVV.

This chain uses TRBV7-7 with TRBJ1-6; a weak D match, TRBD1 (5 bases). Germline V gene sequence: CDR1 SSHAT, CDR2 FNYEAQ (reference sequence). This CDR3 spans 13 amino acids. Trimming removed 4 bases from V and 15 bases from J, with 16 bases in between. CDR3 coding DNA: TGTGCCAGCAGCTGCGGGACGGGAGGATGCCTCCACTTT. Amino acids: CASSCGTGGCLHF.

The chain's CDR3 is CASSPYPGGTDTQYF. CDR3 nucleotide sequence: TGTGCCAGCAGCCCTTATCCGGGTGGCACAGATACGCAGTATTTT. The rearrangement joins TRBV7-7 to TRBJ2-3; no reliable D call. The length of the CDR3 is 15 residues. Germline-derived CDR1 and CDR2 are SSHAT and FNYEAQ (reference sequence). V was shortened by 5 bases and J by 1 base, with 13 bases between the two germline ends.

This clone turned up a few times. This rearrangement joins TRBV7-2 to TRBJ2-1, with 11 bases that match TRBD2. V lost 6 bases to trimming and J lost 7 bases; unmatched junction nucleotides: 8. This CDR3 comprises 15 residues. Germline-derived CDR1 and CDR2 are SGHTA and FQGNSA. The CDR3 bases are TGTGCCAGCAGACTTAGCGGGGGGGCTTATAATGAGCAGTTCTTC. Translating gives CASRLSGGAYNEQFF.